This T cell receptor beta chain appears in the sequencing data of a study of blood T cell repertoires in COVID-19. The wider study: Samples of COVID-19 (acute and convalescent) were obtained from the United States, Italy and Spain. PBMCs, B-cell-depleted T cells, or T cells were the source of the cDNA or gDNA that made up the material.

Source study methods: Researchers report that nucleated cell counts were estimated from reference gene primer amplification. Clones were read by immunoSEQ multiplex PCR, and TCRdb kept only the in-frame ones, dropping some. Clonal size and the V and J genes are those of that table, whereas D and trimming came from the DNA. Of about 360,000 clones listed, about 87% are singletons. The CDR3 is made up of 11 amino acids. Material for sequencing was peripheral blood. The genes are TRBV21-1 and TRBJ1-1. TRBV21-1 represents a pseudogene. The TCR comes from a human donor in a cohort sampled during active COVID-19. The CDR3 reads CASSSITEAFF. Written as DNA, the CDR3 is TGTGCCAGCAGCAGTATCACTGAAGCTTTCTTT.